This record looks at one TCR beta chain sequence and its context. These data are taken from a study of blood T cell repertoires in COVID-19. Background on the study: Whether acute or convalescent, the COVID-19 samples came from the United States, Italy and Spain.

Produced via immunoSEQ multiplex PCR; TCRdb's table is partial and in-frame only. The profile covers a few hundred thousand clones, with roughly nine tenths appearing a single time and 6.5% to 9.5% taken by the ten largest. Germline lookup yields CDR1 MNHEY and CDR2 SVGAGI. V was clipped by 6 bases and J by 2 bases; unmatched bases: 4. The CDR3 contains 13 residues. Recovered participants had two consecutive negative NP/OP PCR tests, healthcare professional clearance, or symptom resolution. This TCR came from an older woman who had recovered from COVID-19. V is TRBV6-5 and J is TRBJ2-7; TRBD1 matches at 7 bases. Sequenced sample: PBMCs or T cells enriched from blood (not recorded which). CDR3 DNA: TGTGCCAGCAGCCACAGGGGCCCCTACGAGCAGTACGTC. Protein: CASSHRGPYEQYV.